Following are 10 T cell receptor beta chains from one sample sequenced in a study of control samples from healthy donors and cancer patients. The table came from immunoSEQ multiplex PCR; TCRdb's copy has only in-frame clones and leaves some out. The sample lists around 95,000 clones, roughly nine tenths occurring once. The source material was blood. The receptors come from a woman in her 50s in good health.

This clone was detected only once. V usage is TRBV19 and J usage is TRBJ1-5, with TRBD1 as a possible D gene (6 bases). V was clipped by 7 bases and J by 2 bases, with 15 bases between them. The CDR3 is made up of 15 amino acids. Germline CDR1 is LNHDA and CDR2 is SQIVND (reference sequence). The CDR3 spells CASIKQGGGNQPQHF. In DNA, the CDR3 is TGTGCCAGTATCAAACAGGGTGGAGGCAATCAGCCCCAGCATTTT.

The chain has TRBV7-8 and TRBJ2-1; D is perhaps TRBD2 (6 bases). The CDR3 covers 16 residues. From germline, CDR1 is SGHVS and CDR2 FQNEAQ. Trimming removed 5 bases from V and 2 bases from J, with 16 bases in between. The CDR3 coding sequence is TGTGCCAGCAGCATATTCTACGGGAGTCCCTACAATGAGCAGTTCTTC. Amino acids: CASSIFYGSPYNEQFF.

This chain joins TRBV18 and TRBJ1-3; D is undetermined. The V gene lost 6 bases and the J gene lost 0 bases, with 9 bases spanning the gap. This CDR3 is built from 14 residues. Germline CDR1 KGHSH, CDR2 LQKENI. The CDR3 DNA reads as TGTGCCAGCTCGCCCGGTCCCTCTGGAAACACCATATATTTT. Its translation is CASSPGPSGNTIYF.

This chain uses TRBV10-3 with TRBJ2-5, with D possibly being TRBD1 or TRBD2 (5 bases each). Per germline, CDR1 ENHRY and CDR2 SYGVKD. The V and J ends lost 8 bases and 2 bases respectively, with 15 bases between them. The CDR3 covers 14 residues. The CDR3 DNA is TGTGCCATCGGTACGGGGCGCTCACAAGAGACCCAGTACTTC. Its protein product is CAIGTGRSQETQYF.

The chain joins TRBV14 to TRBJ1-2; D ambiguous. The ends were cut back, 1 base at V and 0 bases at J, with 9 bases in the middle. The length of the CDR3 is 15 residues. In germline, CDR1 is SGHDN, CDR2 FVKESK. This CDR3 reads CASSQGFRANYGYTF. CDR3 nucleotides: TGTGCCAGCAGCCAAGGCTTCCGAGCTAACTATGGCTACACCTTC.

This sequence joins TRBV5-6 and TRBJ1-1; D remains unclear. CDR1 is SGHDT and CDR2 is YYEEEE in the germline V gene. The CDR3 is 15 residues long. The V and J ends lost 4 bases and 4 bases respectively, with 17 bases between them. The CDR3 protein is CASSDKTIPGTEAFF. The CDR3 bases are TGTGCCAGCAGCGATAAAACAATACCCGGCACTGAAGCTTTCTTT. Drawing the rest from reference TRBV5-6 and TRBJ1-1, the complete variable domain is DAGVTQSPTHLIKTRGQQVTLRCSPKSGHDTVSWYQQALGQGPQFIFQYYEEEERQRGNFPDRFSGHQFPNYSSELNVNALLLGDSALYLCASSDKTIPGTEAFFGQGTRLTVV.

This clone showed up just once. The chain recombines TRBV4-2 with TRBJ2-1, with 11 nucleotides matching TRBD2. Germline CDR1 and CDR2: LGHNA and YNFKEQ. There are 16 residues in the CDR3. V shed 0 bases and J 4 bases; nucleotides not matched to a gene: 2. The CDR3 DNA reads TGTGCCAGCAGCCAAGAAGGGACTAGCGGTTACAATGAGCAGTTCTTC. This gives the protein CASSQEGTSGYNEQFF.

Only a few counts were recorded for this clone. The CDR3 region is CASSYGREADTQYF. CDR3 in DNA: TGTGCCAGCAGTTACGGGCGGGAGGCAGATACGCAGTATTTT. The rearrangement uses TRBV6-5 and TRBJ2-3, with TRBD2 matching 8 bases. The junction had 2 bases not matched to a gene; V was cut back by 2 bases and J by 4 bases. The CDR3 runs to 14 residues. Germline V gives CDR1 MNHEY, CDR2 SVGAGI.

This chain links TRBV15 with TRBJ1-4; TRBD1 matches at 9 bases. Germline V gene sequence: CDR1 LNHNV, CDR2 YYDKDF (reference sequence). The CDR3 is 15 amino acids. The ends lost 3 bases at V and 8 bases at J; junction bases unmatched: 7. CDR3 coding DNA: TGTGCCACCAGCAGCGGGACAGGGTCGATGGAAAAACTGTTTTTT. Translated: CATSSGTGSMEKLFF.

The rearrangement uses TRBV14 and TRBJ1-1; maybe TRBD1 (5 bases). The CDR3 totals 15 residues. The V gene lost 0 bases and the J gene lost 6 bases, with 14 bases spanning the gap. Germline V gene lookup returns CDR1 SGHDN and CDR2 FVKESK. The CDR3 nucleotides read TGTGCCAGCAGCCAAGAAAAGGGGACTCTTTCTGAAGCTTTCTTT. It translates to CASSQEKGTLSEAFF.